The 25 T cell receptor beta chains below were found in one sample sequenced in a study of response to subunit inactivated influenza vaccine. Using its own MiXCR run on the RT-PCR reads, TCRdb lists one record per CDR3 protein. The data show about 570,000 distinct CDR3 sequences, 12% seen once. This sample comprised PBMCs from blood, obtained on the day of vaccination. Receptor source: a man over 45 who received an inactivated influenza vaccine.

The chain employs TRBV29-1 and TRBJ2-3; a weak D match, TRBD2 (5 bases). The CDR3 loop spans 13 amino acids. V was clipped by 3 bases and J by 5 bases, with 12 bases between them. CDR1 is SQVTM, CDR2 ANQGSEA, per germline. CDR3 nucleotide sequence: TGCAGCGTTGACAGGAGTGGGAGAGATACGCAGTATTTT. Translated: CSVDRSGRDTQYF.

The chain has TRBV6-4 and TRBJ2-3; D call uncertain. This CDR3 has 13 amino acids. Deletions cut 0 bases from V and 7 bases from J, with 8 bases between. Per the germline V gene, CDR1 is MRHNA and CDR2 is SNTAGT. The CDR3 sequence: CASSDSGQHTQYF. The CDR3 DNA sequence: TGTGCCAGCAGTGACTCAGGTCAACATACGCAGTATTTT.

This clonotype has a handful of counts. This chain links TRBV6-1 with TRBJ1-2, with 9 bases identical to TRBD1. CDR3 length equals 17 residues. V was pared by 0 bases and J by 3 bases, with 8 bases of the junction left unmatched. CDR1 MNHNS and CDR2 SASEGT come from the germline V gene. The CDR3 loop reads CASSEAQVGQGYYGYTF. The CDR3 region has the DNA TGTGCCAGCAGTGAAGCGCAAGTGGGACAGGGATACTATGGCTACACCTTC.

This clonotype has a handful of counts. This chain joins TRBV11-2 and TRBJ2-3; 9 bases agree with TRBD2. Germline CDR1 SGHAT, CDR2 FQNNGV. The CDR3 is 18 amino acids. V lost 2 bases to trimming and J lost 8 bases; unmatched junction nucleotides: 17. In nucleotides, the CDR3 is TGTGCCAGCAGCTTACTTAGGTCTGGGGGCGGGGGGGCCGGTACGCAGTATTTT. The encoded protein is CASSLLRSGGGGAGTQYF. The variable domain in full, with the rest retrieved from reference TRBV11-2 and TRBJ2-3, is EAGVAQSPRYKIIEKRQSVAFWCNPISGHATLYWYQQILGQGPKLLIQFQNNGVVDDSQLPKDRFSAERLKGVDSTLKIQPAKLEDSAVYLCASSLLRSGGGGAGTQYFGPGTRLTVL.

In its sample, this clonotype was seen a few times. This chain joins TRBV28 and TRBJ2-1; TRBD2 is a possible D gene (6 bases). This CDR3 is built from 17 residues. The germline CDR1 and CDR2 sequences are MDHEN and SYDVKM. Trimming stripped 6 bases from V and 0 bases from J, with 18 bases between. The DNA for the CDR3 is TGTGCCAGCAGCCCCCGGGACTGGACAAGCTCCTACAATGAGCAGTTCTTC. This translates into CASSPRDWTSSYNEQFF.

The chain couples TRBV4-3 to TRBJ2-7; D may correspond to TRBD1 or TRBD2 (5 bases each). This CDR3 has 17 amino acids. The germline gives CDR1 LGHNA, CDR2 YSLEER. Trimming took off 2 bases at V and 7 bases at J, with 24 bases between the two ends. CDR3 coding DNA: TGCGCCAGCAGCCAAAAGGTCGTGACAGTACCCTCGGGGGAGCAGTACTTC. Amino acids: CASSQKVVTVPSGEQYF.

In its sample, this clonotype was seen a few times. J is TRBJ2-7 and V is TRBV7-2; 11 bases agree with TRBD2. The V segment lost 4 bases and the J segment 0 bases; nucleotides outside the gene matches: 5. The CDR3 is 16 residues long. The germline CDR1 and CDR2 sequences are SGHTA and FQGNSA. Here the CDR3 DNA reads TGTGCCAGCAGCTACCGGGGACTAGCGGCCTCCTACGAGCAGTACTTC. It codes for CASSYRGLAASYEQYF.

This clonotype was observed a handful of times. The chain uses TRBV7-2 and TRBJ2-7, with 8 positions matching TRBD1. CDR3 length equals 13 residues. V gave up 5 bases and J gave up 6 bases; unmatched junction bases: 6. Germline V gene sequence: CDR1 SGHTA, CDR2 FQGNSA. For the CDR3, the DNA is TGTGCCAGCAGCCGACTGACAGGGGCCGAGCAGTACTTC. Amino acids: CASSRLTGAEQYF.

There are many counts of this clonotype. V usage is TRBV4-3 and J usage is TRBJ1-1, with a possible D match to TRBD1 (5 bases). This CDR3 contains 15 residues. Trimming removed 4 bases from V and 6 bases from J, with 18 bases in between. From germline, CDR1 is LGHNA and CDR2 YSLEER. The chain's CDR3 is CASSLLLNQGSEAFF. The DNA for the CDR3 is TGCGCCAGCAGCCTTCTCCTAAATCAGGGCTCTGAAGCTTTCTTT.

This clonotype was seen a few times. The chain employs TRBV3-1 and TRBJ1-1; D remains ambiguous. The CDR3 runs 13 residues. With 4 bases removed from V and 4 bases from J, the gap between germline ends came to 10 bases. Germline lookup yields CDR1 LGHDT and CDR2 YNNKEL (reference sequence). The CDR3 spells CASSPLGGTEAFF. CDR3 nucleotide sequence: TGTGCCAGCAGCCCCTTAGGCGGCACTGAAGCTTTCTTT. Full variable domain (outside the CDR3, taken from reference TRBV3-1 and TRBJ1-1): DTAVSQTPKYLVTQMGNDKSIKCEQNLGHDTMYWYKQDSKKFLKIMFSYNNKELIINETVPNRFSPKSPDKAHLNLHINSLELGDSAVYFCASSPLGGTEAFFGQGTRLTVV.

Written as DNA, the CDR3 is TGCAGTGCTAGGGGTAGGACTAGACAAGAGACCCAGTACTTC. This gives the protein CSARGRTRQETQYF. The chain has TRBV20-1 and TRBJ2-5; 7 nucleotides match TRBD2. After removal of 3 bases from V and 2 bases from J, the junction contained 6 bases not matched to a gene. Germline CDR1 and CDR2: DFQATT and SNEGSKA (reference sequence). The CDR3 runs 14 residues.

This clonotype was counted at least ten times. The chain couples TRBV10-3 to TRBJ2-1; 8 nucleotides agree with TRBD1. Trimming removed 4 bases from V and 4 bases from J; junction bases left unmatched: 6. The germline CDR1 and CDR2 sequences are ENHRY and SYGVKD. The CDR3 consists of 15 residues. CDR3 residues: CAISGQGNNYNEQFF. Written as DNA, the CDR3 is TGTGCCATCAGTGGACAGGGGAATAATTACAATGAGCAGTTCTTC.

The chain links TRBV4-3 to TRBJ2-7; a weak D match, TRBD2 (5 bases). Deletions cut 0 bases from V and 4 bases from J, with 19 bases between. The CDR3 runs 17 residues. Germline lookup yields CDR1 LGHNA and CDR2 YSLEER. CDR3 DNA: TGCGCCAGCAGCCAAGAAGAACGCACGGGAATCGGGTACGAGCAGTACTTC. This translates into CASSQEERTGIGYEQYF.

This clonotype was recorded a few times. CDR3 sequence (DNA): TGTGCCAGCAGCTCTGACCGACGGGCCTTTCAGTACTTC. Protein: CASSSDRRAFQYF. This chain joins TRBV12-3 or TRBV12-4 and TRBJ2-4; D ambiguous. V lost 6 bases and J 11 bases, leaving 17 bases between the germline ends. The CDR3 extends over 13 amino acids.

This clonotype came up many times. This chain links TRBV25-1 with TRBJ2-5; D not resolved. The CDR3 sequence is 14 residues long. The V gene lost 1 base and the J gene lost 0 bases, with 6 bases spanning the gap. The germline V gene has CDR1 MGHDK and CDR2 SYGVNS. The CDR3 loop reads CASSESGHQETQYF. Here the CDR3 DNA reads TGTGCCAGCAGTGAATCAGGACACCAAGAGACCCAGTACTTC.

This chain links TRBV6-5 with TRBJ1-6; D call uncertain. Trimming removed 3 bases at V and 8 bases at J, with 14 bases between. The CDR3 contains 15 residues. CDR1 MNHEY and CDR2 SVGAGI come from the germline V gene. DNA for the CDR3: TGTGCCAGCAGTTATGATAGCGCTCGGGATTCACCCCTCCACTTT. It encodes CASSYDSARDSPLHF.

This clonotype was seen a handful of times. The CDR3 sequence is CAISKTGKGAYEQYF. The CDR3 region has the DNA TGTGCCATCAGCAAAACAGGGAAGGGCGCCTACGAGCAGTACTTC. The chain recombines TRBV10-3 with TRBJ2-7; D may be TRBD1 (6 bases). The ends were cut back, 6 bases at V and 2 bases at J, with 17 bases in the middle. Looked up from germline, CDR1 is ENHRY and CDR2 is SYGVKD. CDR3 length: 15 residues.

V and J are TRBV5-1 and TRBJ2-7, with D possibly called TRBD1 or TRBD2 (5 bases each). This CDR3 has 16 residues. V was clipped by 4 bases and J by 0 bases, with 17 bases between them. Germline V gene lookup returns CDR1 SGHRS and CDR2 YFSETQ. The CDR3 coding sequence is TGCGCCAGCAGCCTAACGGGGTCAGGGAGCTCCTACGAGCAGTACTTC. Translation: CASSLTGSGSSYEQYF.

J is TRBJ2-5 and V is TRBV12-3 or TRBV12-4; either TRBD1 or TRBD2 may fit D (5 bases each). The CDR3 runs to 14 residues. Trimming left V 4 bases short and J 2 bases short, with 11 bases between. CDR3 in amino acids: CASSWDGKQETQYF. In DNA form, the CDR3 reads TGTGCCAGCAGTTGGGACGGGAAACAAGAGACCCAGTACTTC.

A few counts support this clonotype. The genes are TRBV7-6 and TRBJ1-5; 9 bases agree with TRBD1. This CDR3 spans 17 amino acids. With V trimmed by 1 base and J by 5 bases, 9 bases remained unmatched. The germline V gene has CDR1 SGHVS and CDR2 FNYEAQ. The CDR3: CASSLGSAGQGYQPQHF. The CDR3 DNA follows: TGTGCCAGCAGCTTAGGATCGGCGGGACAGGGATATCAGCCCCAGCATTTT. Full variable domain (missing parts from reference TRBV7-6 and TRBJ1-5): GAGVSQSPRYKVTKRGQDVALRCDPISGHVSLYWYRQALGQGPEFLTYFNYEAQQDKSGLPNDRFSAERPEGSISTLTIQRTEQRDSAMYRCASSLGSAGQGYQPQHFGDGTRLSIL.

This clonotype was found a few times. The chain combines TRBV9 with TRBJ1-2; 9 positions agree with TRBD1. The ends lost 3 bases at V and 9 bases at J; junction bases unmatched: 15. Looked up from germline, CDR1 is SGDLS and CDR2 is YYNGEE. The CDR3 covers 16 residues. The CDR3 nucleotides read TGTGCCAGCAGCGGGATCTCTTACAGGGGGCACCCAAGCTACACCTTC. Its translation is CASSGISYRGHPSYTF.

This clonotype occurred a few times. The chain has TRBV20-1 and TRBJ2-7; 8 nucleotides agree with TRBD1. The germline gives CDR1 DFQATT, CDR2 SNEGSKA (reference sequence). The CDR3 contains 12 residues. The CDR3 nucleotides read TGCGGGGGACAGGCCCAAACCTACGAGCAGTACTTC. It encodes CGGQAQTYEQYF.

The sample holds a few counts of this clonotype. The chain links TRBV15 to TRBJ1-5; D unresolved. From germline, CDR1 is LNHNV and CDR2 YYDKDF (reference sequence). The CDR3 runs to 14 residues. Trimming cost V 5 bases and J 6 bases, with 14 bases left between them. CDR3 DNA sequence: TGTGCCACCAGCCACAGCGACTCCAGTCAGCCCCAGCATTTT. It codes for CATSHSDSSQPQHF.

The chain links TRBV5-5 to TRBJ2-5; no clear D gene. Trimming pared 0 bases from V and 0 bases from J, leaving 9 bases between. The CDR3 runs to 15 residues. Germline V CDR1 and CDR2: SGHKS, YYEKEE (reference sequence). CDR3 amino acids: CASSLGSTNQETQYF. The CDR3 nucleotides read TGTGCCAGCAGCTTGGGGTCAACGAACCAAGAGACCCAGTACTTC.

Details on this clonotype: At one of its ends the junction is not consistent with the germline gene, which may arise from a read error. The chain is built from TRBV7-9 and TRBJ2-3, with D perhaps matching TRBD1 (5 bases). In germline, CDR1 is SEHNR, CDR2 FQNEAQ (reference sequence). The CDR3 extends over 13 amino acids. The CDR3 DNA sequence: TGTGCCTGCAGCTGGGGCGGCACAGATACGCAGTATTTT. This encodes CACSWGGTDTQYF.